This T cell receptor beta chain was profiled in a study of blood T cell repertoires in COVID-19 (dated by TCRdb to the early 2020s). Background on the whole study: The collaborator samples originated in the United States, Italy and Spain and spanned the acute and convalescent phases of COVID-19. The material from the prospective study consisted of cDNA or gDNA derived from T cells, B-cell-depleted T cells, or PBMCs. Deeply sampled blood TCRbeta repertoires from subjects exposed to, actively infected with, or recovered from COVID-19 were included in the dataset. The repertoires were released in a freely available public database intended as a resource for research on the immune response to SARS-CoV-2. Samples were obtained from the ongoing ImmuneRACE study (first 160 participants) and from 950 to 1,500 subjects provided by 6 global collaborators. Sample metadata almost always included a de-identified subject ID, COVID-19 status, age in years and sex. Where available, HLA class I and class II types were taken from metadata supplied by the sample provider and were not determined by assay-based typing. The investigation overall reported the following: The quantity of clinical and demographic metadata differed by source and by participant and was supplied without curation.

TCRbeta CDR3 regions were amplified from genomic DNA by means of the immunoSEQ Assay, a bias-controlled multiplex PCR. Processing in the source paper ran as follows. The number of nucleated cells in each sample was estimated by amplification of reference gene primers within the assay. To quantify the absolute abundance of each unique TCRbeta CDR3 rearrangement, sequence reads were collapsed and filtered. Productive Simpson clonality was computed per sample as the square root of Simpson's diversity index over productive rearrangements. The table was pulled from immuneACCESS by TCRdb, which kept in-frame rearrangements only. Such tables lose some clones; where checked, under half of the loss comes from unresolved V genes, and the rest has no known cause. For V, J and clone size, that table is used; D and trimming come from the DNA. This sample comprises 150,000 to 200,000 clones, approximately 85% of them detected only once. The ten largest clones represent more than 8% of the sample.

The germline V gene sets CDR1 to SGHRS and CDR2 to YFSETQ. Unmatched junction bases come to 1, with V trimmed by 3 bases and J by 1 base. The CDR3, cysteine through phenylalanine, is 14 amino acids long. Only CDR3 DNA remains: 42 bases, in frame from the first base. About this clone: This receptor's antigen is unknown. No base-level quality is on record; no much larger clone is a single base apart. At the DNA level, this CDR3 is encoded by other sequences in the same sample as well.

Whole blood was collected in K2EDTA tubes by collaborating institutions according to the institutions' own protocols. For TCRbeta analysis, collaborators shipped samples as frozen whole blood, isolated PBMCs, or DNA extracted from either of those sample types. The sequence links TRBV5-1 to TRBJ1-1; 9 junctional bases match TRBD1. The sample comprised peripheral blood. This sequence originates from a woman over 75 with acute or convalescent COVID-19. The CDR3 corresponds to CASSSGQGNTEAFF. The DNA reads TGCGCCAGCAGCTCGGGACAGGGGAACACTGAAGCTTTCTTT.